Shown below are 27 T cell receptor beta chains from a single sample sequenced in a study of blood T cell repertoires in COVID-19 (dated by TCRdb to 2018 to 2020). Library method: the immunoSEQ multiplex PCR assay. TCRdb's version of the immuneACCESS table is confined to in-frame rearrangements and falls short of the full clone set. An unresolved V gene accounts for under half of the shortfall where checked; the remainder is of unknown origin. The sample records approximately 120,000 clones, around four fifths of which are singletons. Roughly 13% of the sample comes from the top ten. The sequenced material came from peripheral blood. Receptors were obtained from a human donor in a cohort sampled during active COVID-19.

The chain couples TRBV4-2 to TRBJ2-5; a weak D match, TRBD2 (7 bases). Trimming stripped 1 base from V and 5 bases from J, with 23 bases between. The CDR3 totals 18 residues. Germline lookup yields CDR1 LGHNA and CDR2 YNFKEQ. This CDR3 is CASSQGHRNRGAWETQYF. The CDR3 DNA is TGTGCCAGCAGCCAAGGACACCGAAATCGGGGGGCCTGGGAGACCCAGTACTTC.

The chain employs TRBV7-3 and TRBJ1-2, with 8 nucleotides matching TRBD1. Germline assignment: CDR1 SGHTA and CDR2 FQGTGA. The CDR3 runs to 15 residues. Unmatched junction bases numbered 5, after V lost 3 bases and J lost 2 bases. The CDR3 reads CASSFGDRPNYGYTF. The CDR3 bases are TGTGCCAGCAGCTTCGGGGACAGGCCAAACTATGGCTACACCTTC. Drawing the rest from reference TRBV7-3 and TRBJ1-2, the complete variable domain is GAGVSQTPSNKVTEKGKYVELRCDPISGHTALYWYRQSLGQGPEFLIYFQGTGAADDSGLPNDRFFAVRPEGSVSTLKIQRTERGDSAVYLCASSFGDRPNYGYTFGSGTRLTVV.

The gene calls are TRBV5-1 and TRBJ1-2; TRBD1 agrees at 9 bases. This CDR3 region has 15 residues. With V trimmed by 3 bases and J by 3 bases, 6 bases remained unmatched. The germline V gene has CDR1 SGHRS and CDR2 YFSETQ. Here the CDR3 reads CASSWGQGAHYGYTF. CDR3 sequence (DNA): TGCGCCAGCAGCTGGGGACAGGGAGCGCACTATGGCTACACCTTC.

The table lists this clone with a few counts. The J gene is TRBJ2-7, the V gene TRBV18, with D possibly matching TRBD1 (7 bases). The CDR3 length is 14 residues. Germline V gives CDR1 KGHSH, CDR2 LQKENI. V was cut by 8 bases and J by 0 bases, with 14 bases left in between. Here the CDR3 DNA reads TGTGCCAGCAACACGGGGGACAGCTCCTACGAGCAGTACTTC. This sequence encodes CASNTGDSSYEQYF.

The chain combines TRBV4-1 with TRBJ2-7; 7 positions agree with TRBD1. The CDR3 runs to 15 residues. Per germline, CDR1 MGHRA and CDR2 YSYEKL. J was trimmed by 2 bases and V by 0 bases; bases with no gene match: 4. The CDR3 region has the DNA TGCGCCAGCAGCCAAGATCCCAGGGGGACCTACGAGCAGTACTTC. Amino acids: CASSQDPRGTYEQYF.

The genes are TRBV30 and TRBJ1-2, with a weak D call TRBD1 (6 bases). Trimming cost V 4 bases and J 4 bases, with 16 bases left between them. Per the germline V gene, CDR1 is GTSNPN and CDR2 is SVGIG (reference sequence). This CDR3 has 14 amino acids. The CDR3: CAWNTGGNGYGYTF. The CDR3 DNA follows: TGTGCCTGGAATACGGGGGGCAATGGCTATGGCTACACCTTC.

The J gene is TRBJ1-6, the V gene TRBV9; no definite D call. Germline loops: CDR1 SGDLS, CDR2 YYNGEE. Trimming removed 0 bases at V and 9 bases at J, with 13 bases between. The CDR3 spans 15 residues. CDR3 sequence (DNA): TGTGCCAGCAGCGTAGGGGCAGGTAATCGTTCACCCCTCCACTTT. Its protein is CASSVGAGNRSPLHF.

The rearrangement joins TRBV7-9 to TRBJ2-3; 9 bases are a match to TRBD1. With 7 bases clipped from V and 0 bases from J, the junction kept 5 bases outside the gene matches. Germline assignment: CDR1 SEHNR and CDR2 FQNEAQ (reference sequence). There are 15 residues in the CDR3. CDR3 amino acids: CASTPGTGSTDTQYF. The CDR3 region has the DNA TGTGCCAGCACCCCCGGGACAGGGAGCACAGATACGCAGTATTTT.

V usage is TRBV12-3 or TRBV12-4 and J usage is TRBJ2-3, with D possibly TRBD2 on 5 matching bases. V gave up 5 bases and J gave up 2 bases, with 8 bases separating them. The CDR3 loop spans 13 amino acids. The CDR3 reads CASSSGNTDTQYF. The CDR3 nucleotides read TGTGCCAGCAGTAGCGGAAACACAGATACGCAGTATTTT.

This clone showed up many times. The chain links TRBV25-1 to TRBJ1-2, with 7 bases that match TRBD1. The CDR3 is 15 amino acids. From germline, CDR1 is MGHDK and CDR2 SYGVNS. Germline trimming cut 3 bases from V and 2 bases from J; bases unmatched to any gene: 6. The CDR3 DNA sequence: TGTGCCAGCAGTGACCCCAGGGGACAGAACTATGGCTACACCTTC. This codes for CASSDPRGQNYGYTF.

This chain connects TRBV4-1 to TRBJ1-1, with D possibly TRBD1 on 6 matching bases. Germline CDR1 reads MGHRA; CDR2 reads YSYEKL. The CDR3 extends over 16 amino acids. Trimming pared 3 bases from V and 2 bases from J, leaving 16 bases between. The CDR3 coding sequence is TGCGCCAGCAGCCATATGAGGGCCAGGGGAAACACTGAAGCTTTCTTT. Amino acids: CASSHMRARGNTEAFF.

The V gene is TRBV19, the J gene TRBJ2-3; D unclear. The germline CDR1 and CDR2 sequences are LNHDA and SQIVND (reference sequence). The CDR3 runs 13 residues. The V end was cut by 3 bases, the J end by 1 base, with 5 bases between. DNA for the CDR3: TGTGCCAGTAGTATGCGGCGCACAGATACGCAGTATTTT. Protein sequence: CASSMRRTDTQYF.

There are a few counts of this clone. The DNA for the CDR3 is TGCGCCAGCAGGGACAGCTACTATGAAAAACTGTTTTTT. Protein: CASRDSYYEKLFF. The chain links TRBV10-1 to TRBJ1-4, with D possibly TRBD1 on 6 matching bases. Germline CDR1 and CDR2: WNHNN and SYGVQD (reference sequence). The V end lost 6 bases, the J end lost 6 bases, and 11 bases lay between the germline ends. The CDR3 length is 13 residues.

The chain joins TRBV2 to TRBJ2-7, with 8 bases lining up with TRBD1. The CDR3 loop spans 12 amino acids. The junction had 4 bases not matched to a gene; V was cut back by 10 bases and J by 2 bases. From germline, CDR1 is SNHLY and CDR2 FYNNEI. CDR3 sequence (DNA): TGTGCCACTAAGACAGGGGCCTACGAGCAGTACTTC. Translated: CATKTGAYEQYF. The whole variable domain, remainder taken from reference TRBV2 and TRBJ2-7, is EPEVTQTPSHQVTQMGQEVILRCVPISNHLYFYWYRQILGQKVEFLVSFYNNEISEKSEIFDDQFSVERPDGSNFTLKIRSTKLEDSAMYFCATKTGAYEQYFGPGTRLTVT.

V gene TRBV10-3 combines with J gene TRBJ1-1; D call uncertain. The ends were cut back, 5 bases at V and 4 bases at J, with 17 bases in the middle. Germline V lookup: CDR1 ENHRY, CDR2 SYGVKD. This CDR3 is built from 15 residues. In DNA form, the CDR3 reads TGTGCCATCAGTACCCGGGCCTCCGGAGGCACTGAAGCTTTCTTT. As protein: CAISTRASGGTEAFF.

This sequence joins TRBV6-5 and TRBJ1-1, with 9 bases matching TRBD1. Unmatched junction bases numbered 6, after V lost 9 bases and J lost 1 base. The CDR3 is made up of 14 amino acids. Looked up from germline, CDR1 is MNHEY and CDR2 is SVGAGI. The CDR3 nucleotides are TGTGCCAGTATACTGACAGGGGGGAACACTGAAGCTTTCTTT. Its translation is CASILTGGNTEAFF.

The chain joins TRBV6-2 or TRBV6-3 to TRBJ1-1; D is ambiguous. Trimming took 4 bases from V and 7 from J, leaving 13 bases between them. CDR1 is MNHEY, CDR2 SVGEGT, per germline. This CDR3 spans 13 amino acids. The CDR3: CASSSGGYLEAFF. CDR3 DNA: TGTGCCAGCAGTTCCGGCGGTTACCTTGAAGCTTTCTTT.

The J gene is TRBJ1-1, the V gene TRBV7-8, with 8 bases fitting TRBD1. Looked up from germline, CDR1 is SGHVS and CDR2 is FQNEAQ. The CDR3 has 16 amino acids. Trimming at V came to 6 bases and at J to 0 bases, leaving 9 bases not matched to a gene. This CDR3 is CASSSYRGSMNTEAFF. DNA for the CDR3: TGTGCCAGCAGTTCATACAGGGGGTCCATGAACACTGAAGCTTTCTTT. Based on the CDR3 plus reference TRBV7-8 and TRBJ1-1, the full variable domain is GAGVSQSPRYKVAKRGQDVALRCDPISGHVSLFWYQQALGQGPEFLTYFQNEAQLDKSGLPSDRFFAERPEGSVSTLKIQRTQQEDSAVYLCASSSYRGSMNTEAFFGQGTRLTVV.

This clone was seen only once. This chain joins TRBV24-1 and TRBJ2-3; 8 bases are a match to TRBD2. With V trimmed by 4 bases and J by 5 bases, 10 bases remained unmatched. The V gene's germline CDR1 is KGHDR and CDR2 SFDVKD. CDR3 length: 16 residues. The CDR3 here is CATSEGGGRLLDTQYF. The DNA for the CDR3 is TGTGCCACCAGTGAGGGCGGGGGGCGCCTATTAGATACGCAGTATTTT.

The V call is TRBV3-1 (or the pseudogene TRBV3-2), the J call TRBJ1-4; D might be TRBD1 (6 bases). CDR3 length equals 15 residues. V was pared by 2 bases and J by 7 bases, with 14 bases between. The germline V gene encodes CDR1 LGHDT and CDR2 YNNKEL (reference sequence). DNA for the CDR3: TGTGCCAGCAGCCAAAGGGGGGGGATCGTTGAAAAACTGTTTTTT. Protein sequence: CASSQRGGIVEKLFF.

The sample holds one count of this clone. The rearrangement joins TRBV18 to TRBJ2-7; no clear D gene. CDR3 length: 13 residues. Trimming removed 2 bases at V and 2 bases at J, with 7 bases between. Germline V lookup: CDR1 KGHSH, CDR2 LQKENI. The CDR3 nucleotides read TGTGCCAGCTCACCAAATGCGGCCTACGAGCAGTACTTC. As protein: CASSPNAAYEQYF. The full variable domain, with the rest looked up from reference TRBV18 and TRBJ2-7, is NAGVMQNPRHLVRRRGQEARLRCSPMKGHSHVYWYRQLPEEGLKFMVYLQKENIIDESGMPKERFSAEFPKEGPSILRIQQVVRGDSAAYFCASSPNAAYEQYFGPGTRLTVT.

The V call is TRBV5-5, the J call TRBJ2-1, with a tentative D call TRBD2 (6 bases). Germline CDR1 is SGHKS and CDR2 is YYEKEE (reference sequence). V was trimmed by 0 bases and J by 2 bases, leaving 6 bases between them. This CDR3 spans 14 amino acids. CDR3 nucleotides: TGTGCCAGCAGCTTGGCGGGGGCCTACAATGAGCAGTTCTTC. Translating it yields CASSLAGAYNEQFF.

V usage is TRBV6-4 and J usage is TRBJ1-1; maybe TRBD1 (6 bases). CDR3 length: 14 residues. Germline values: CDR1 MRHNA, CDR2 SNTAGT. Trimming shortened V by 5 bases and J by 8 bases, and 18 bases separated the two germline ends. CDR3 amino acids: CASSPGTTGGEAFF. CDR3 bases: TGTGCCAGCAGTCCCGGGACAACGGGTGGGGAAGCTTTCTTT.

The chain carries TRBV3-1 (or the pseudogene TRBV3-2) and TRBJ2-3; TRBD2 matches 15 bases. After removal of 0 bases from V and 4 bases from J, the junction contained 5 bases not matched to a gene. Germline CDR1 is LGHDT and CDR2 is YNNKEL (reference sequence). CDR3 length: 18 amino acids. The CDR3 sequence: CASSQDGLAGGPADTQYF. CDR3 DNA: TGTGCCAGCAGCCAAGACGGACTAGCGGGGGGGCCCGCAGATACGCAGTATTTT.

The chain recombines TRBV2 with TRBJ1-3, with D maybe TRBD1 (5 bases). The CDR3 contains 15 residues. CDR1 SNHLY and CDR2 FYNNEI come from the germline V gene. V lost 2 bases and J lost 4, with 12 bases in between. CDR3 coding DNA: TGTGCCAGCAGTGAAATTCGGGGGAAAGGAAACACCATATATTTT. Its protein product is CASSEIRGKGNTIYF.

This chain uses TRBV4-1 with TRBJ1-1; 7 bases line up with TRBD1. The length of the CDR3 is 17 residues. The germline V gene encodes CDR1 MGHRA and CDR2 YSYEKL. V was clipped by 1 base and J by 2 bases; unmatched bases: 10. The CDR3 coding sequence is TGCGCCAGCAGCCAAGCCAAGGGCAGGGGGATTAACACTGAAGCTTTCTTT. Protein product: CASSQAKGRGINTEAFF.

This clone was seen a handful of times. The chain joins TRBV5-1 to TRBJ2-7, with D possibly matching TRBD2 (5 bases). Germline CDR1 SGHRS, CDR2 YFSETQ. The V gene lost 1 base and the J gene lost 4 bases, with 24 bases spanning the gap. The CDR3 covers 18 residues. The CDR3 here is CASSLIPIEGSVGYEQYF. CDR3 nucleotides: TGCGCCAGCAGCTTGATTCCAATAGAAGGTAGCGTGGGATACGAGCAGTACTTC.